The 19 T cell receptor beta chains below were found in one sample sequenced in a study of blood T cell repertoires in COVID-19. Measured with immunoSEQ multiplex PCR; TCRdb has only the in-frame clones, and not every one. The sample has some 360,000 clones, roughly 87% seen once. Sequencing was performed on peripheral blood. All receptors come from a woman aged 60 to 75 with COVID-19, enrolled during active disease.

This sequence joins TRBV5-1 and TRBJ1-2; a possible D gene is TRBD1 (5 bases). Per the germline V gene, CDR1 is SGHRS and CDR2 is YFSETQ. V lost 5 bases, J lost 4 bases, and 6 bases lay in between. CDR3 length equals 11 residues. CDR3 sequence (DNA): TGCGCCAGCAGGGACACCTATGGCTACACCTTC. It codes for CASRDTYGYTF. The whole variable domain, filled in from reference TRBV5-1 and TRBJ1-2, reads KAGVTQTPRYLIKTRGQQVTLSCSPISGHRSVSWYQQTPGQGLQFLFEYFSETQRNKGNFPGRFSGRQFSNSRSEMNVSTLELGDSALYLCASRDTYGYTFGSGTRLTVV.

V is TRBV27 and J is TRBJ1-2; D is possibly TRBD1 (6 bases). V gave up 5 bases and J gave up 5 bases, with 15 bases separating them. This CDR3 has 14 amino acids. Germline CDR1 MNHEY, CDR2 SMNVEV (reference sequence). The CDR3 bases are TGTGCCAGCAGTCTACAGGGTGGAGGATATGGCTACACCTTC. Translating it yields CASSLQGGGYGYTF.

This clone was counted only a few times. The V call is TRBV6-6, the J call TRBJ1-2; D unresolved. V was pared by 6 bases and J by 4 bases, with 12 bases between. Germline CDR1 and CDR2: MNHNY and SVGAGI (reference sequence). This CDR3 region has 13 residues. The CDR3 DNA reads as TGTGCCAGCAGCCACAGCCCCACCTATGGCTACACCTTC. This sequence encodes CASSHSPTYGYTF.

The chain recombines TRBV6-6 with TRBJ2-4; 9 nucleotides align to TRBD1. CDR1 is MNHNY, CDR2 SVGAGI, per germline (reference sequence). V shed 5 bases, J shed 0 bases, and the junction held 11 bases outside the gene matches. This CDR3 has 18 residues. CDR3 amino acids: CASSLRTGEEGAKNIQYF. The CDR3 DNA is TGTGCCAGCAGTCTCCGGACAGGGGAGGAGGGAGCCAAAAACATTCAGTACTTC.

A few counts support this clone. The rearrangement links TRBV24-1 to TRBJ1-2; D might be TRBD1 (5 bases). Germline V gene data show CDR1 as KGHDR and CDR2 as SFDVKD. The CDR3 length is 16 residues. Trimming stripped 4 bases from V and 3 bases from J, with 17 bases between. Here the CDR3 reads CATSEGGRGMDYGYTF. CDR3 DNA: TGTGCCACCAGTGAGGGGGGAAGGGGTATGGACTATGGCTACACCTTC.

The chain uses TRBV28 and TRBJ1-1; D remains ambiguous. Germline loops: CDR1 MDHEN, CDR2 SYDVKM. This CDR3 has 14 residues. V lost 6 bases and J lost 4, with 15 bases in between. The CDR3 DNA follows: TGTGCCAGCAGCTACTTCCGGTCGTCCACTGAAGCTTTCTTT. This codes for CASSYFRSSTEAFF.

The chain joins TRBV7-2 to TRBJ2-3, with D possibly matching TRBD2 (6 bases). Trimming removed 0 bases at V and 0 bases at J, with 7 bases between. CDR3 length: 15 residues. CDR1 is SGHTA and CDR2 is FQGNSA in the germline V gene. The CDR3 sequence: CASSLASGSTDTQYF. The CDR3, as DNA: TGTGCCAGCAGCTTAGCGAGCGGGAGCACAGATACGCAGTATTTT. Full variable domain (missing parts from reference TRBV7-2 and TRBJ2-3): GAGVSQSPSNKVTEKGKDVELRCDPISGHTALYWYRQSLGQGLEFLIYFQGNSAPDKSGLPSDRFSAERTGGSVSTLTIQRTQQEDSAVYLCASSLASGSTDTQYFGPGTRLTVL.

J is TRBJ1-2 and V is TRBV6-6; no clear D gene. The germline CDR1 and CDR2 sequences are MNHNY and SVGAGI (reference sequence). CDR3 length: 13 residues. Deletions cut 7 bases from V and 7 bases from J, with 16 bases between. Written as DNA, the CDR3 is TGTGCCAGCACTGGCGGCGTGGTTGGTGGCTACACCTTC. It encodes CASTGGVVGGYTF.

As for this clone: Other DNA sequences in the same sample also yield this CDR3. The chain has TRBV4-1 and TRBJ2-7; TRBD2 matches 9 bases. Losses at the gene ends were 5 bases for V and 0 bases for J; bases not matched to a gene: 14. The germline CDR1 and CDR2 sequences are MGHRA and YSYEKL. The CDR3 length is 18 residues. The CDR3 region has the DNA TGCGCCAGCAGCTTACGACTCGCGGGGGGGGGTAGCTCCTACGAGCAGTACTTC. It codes for CASSLRLAGGGSSYEQYF.

This clone was observed a handful of times. J is TRBJ1-5 and V is TRBV10-3, with D hard to call. This CDR3 comprises 11 residues. CDR1 ENHRY and CDR2 SYGVKD come from the germline V gene. V was pared by 11 bases and J by 11 bases, with 16 bases between. As DNA, the CDR3 is TGTGCCCCTCGAGTGCAAGAAGCCCAGCATTTT. It encodes CAPRVQEAQHF.

This chain uses TRBV10-3 with TRBJ1-1; TRBD1 matches at 7 bases. Germline V CDR1 and CDR2: ENHRY, SYGVKD. V lost 11 bases, J lost 0 bases, and 6 bases stayed unmatched. This CDR3 comprises 13 residues. In DNA form, the CDR3 reads TGTGCCGCCAGACAGGGAATGAACACTGAAGCTTTCTTT. Its protein product is CAARQGMNTEAFF.

CDR3 sequence reads: CASSFTQGRLKQPQHF. For the CDR3, the DNA is TGTGCCAGCAGTTTTACCCAGGGGAGATTGAAGCAGCCCCAGCATTTT. This rearrangement joins TRBV27 to TRBJ1-5, with a possible D match to TRBD1 (6 bases). V gave up 3 bases and J gave up 7 bases, with 19 bases separating them. Looked up from germline, CDR1 is MNHEY and CDR2 is SMNVEV (reference sequence). The CDR3 is 16 residues long.

The rearrangement uses TRBV5-6 and TRBJ1-5; 7 bases align to TRBD1. J was trimmed by 0 bases and V by 2 bases; bases with no gene match: 5. This CDR3 comprises 16 residues. From germline, CDR1 is SGHDT and CDR2 YYEEEE. This CDR3 is CASSFRGGYSNQPQHF. The CDR3 coding sequence is TGTGCCAGCAGCTTTAGAGGGGGCTATAGCAATCAGCCCCAGCATTTT.

The rearrangement uses TRBV5-1 and TRBJ1-3; the D gene is possibly TRBD1 (5 bases). Looked up from germline, CDR1 is SGHRS and CDR2 is YFSETQ. The CDR3 covers 16 residues. Trimming shortened V by 2 bases and J by 7 bases, and 19 bases separated the two germline ends. This CDR3 is CASSLTGPQNGNTIYF. CDR3 sequence (DNA): TGCGCCAGCAGCTTAACAGGCCCTCAAAACGGGAACACCATATATTTT.

The chain couples TRBV10-3 to TRBJ1-1; D gene uncertain. Germline V gives CDR1 ENHRY, CDR2 SYGVKD. V dropped 7 bases and J dropped 4 bases, with 13 bases sitting between them. This CDR3 is 13 amino acids long. The CDR3 DNA is TGTGCCATCACCTCTCAGCCGGGCACTGAAGCTTTCTTT. Protein product: CAITSQPGTEAFF.

V and J are TRBV7-2 and TRBJ2-3; TRBD1 is a possible D gene (8 bases). This CDR3 spans 18 amino acids. CDR1 and CDR2 from the germline V gene are SGHTA and FQGNSA. Deletions cut 4 bases from V and 4 bases from J, with 24 bases between. CDR3 DNA sequence: TGTGCCAGCAGCTCGGGGGGTTTCAGGGGGCCAAGCGCAGATACGCAGTATTTT. As protein: CASSSGGFRGPSADTQYF.

This sequence joins TRBV28 and TRBJ2-5, with TRBD2 matching 10 bases. This CDR3 is built from 16 residues. V lost 6 bases, J lost 3 bases, and 10 bases stayed unmatched. The germline gives CDR1 MDHEN, CDR2 SYDVKM. The DNA for the CDR3 is TGTGCCAGCAGCACTCCATCAGCGGGGGGGGAAGAGACCCAGTACTTC. Residues: CASSTPSAGGEETQYF.

This chain uses TRBV7-9 with TRBJ1-2; 12 bases match TRBD1. The CDR3 extends over 14 amino acids. Germline values: CDR1 SEHNR, CDR2 FQNEAQ (reference sequence). Germline trimming cut 5 bases from V and 8 bases from J; bases unmatched to any gene: 6. The CDR3 DNA follows: TGTGCCAGCAGCGCCGGGACAGGGGGCCAGGGCTACACCTTC. Amino acids: CASSAGTGGQGYTF.

The chain recombines TRBV11-1 with TRBJ2-7; TRBD1 agrees at 8 bases. J gave up 2 bases and V 5 bases, and 8 bases lay outside the gene matches. CDR3 length: 15 amino acids. From germline, CDR1 is SGHAT and CDR2 FQDESV (reference sequence). CDR3 region: CASSMTGVGTYEQYF. CDR3 in DNA: TGTGCCAGCAGCATGACAGGGGTCGGAACCTACGAGCAGTACTTC. Drawing the rest from reference TRBV11-1 and TRBJ2-7, the complete variable domain is EAEVAQSPRYKITEKSQAVAFWCDPISGHATLYWYRQILGQGPELLVQFQDESVVDDSQLPKDRFSAERLKGVDSTLKIQPAELGDSAMYLCASSMTGVGTYEQYFGPGTRLTVT.